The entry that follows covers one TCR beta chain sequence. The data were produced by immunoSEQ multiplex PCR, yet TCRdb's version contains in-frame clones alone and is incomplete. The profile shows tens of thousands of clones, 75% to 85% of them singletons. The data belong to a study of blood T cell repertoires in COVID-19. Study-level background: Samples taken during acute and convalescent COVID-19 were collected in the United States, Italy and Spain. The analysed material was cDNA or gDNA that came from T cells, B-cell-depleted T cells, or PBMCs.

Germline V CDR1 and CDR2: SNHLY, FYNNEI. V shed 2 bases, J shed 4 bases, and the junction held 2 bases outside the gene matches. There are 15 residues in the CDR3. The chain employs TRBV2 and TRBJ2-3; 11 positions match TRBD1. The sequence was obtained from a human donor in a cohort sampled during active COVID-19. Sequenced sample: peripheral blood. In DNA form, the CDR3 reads TGTGCCAGCAGTGAATTGGGACAGGGGGCAGATACGCAGTATTTT. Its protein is CASSELGQGADTQYF.